What follows is one T cell receptor beta chain and its context. The germline gene is not matched at one end of the junction; a read error may be the cause. This sample is part of a study of control samples from healthy donors and cancer patients. The data were produced by immunoSEQ multiplex PCR, yet TCRdb's version contains in-frame clones alone and is incomplete. The data hold roughly 190,000 clones, with 90% to 95% observed a single time. The length of the CDR3 is 15 residues. Per germline, CDR1 LGHNA and CDR2 YNFKEQ. The specimen sequenced was blood. This TCR derives from a woman aged 25 to 39 in good health. The chain links TRBV4-2 to TRBJ2-7, with D tentatively TRBD1 (5 bases). CDR3 DNA: TGTGCCGGCAGCCAAGAGTACCAGGGAAACTACGAGCAGTACTTC. This gives the protein CAGSQEYQGNYEQYF.